Described below is a single T cell receptor (beta chain) sequence and its context. TCRdb keeps only in-frame clones here, not all; method: immunoSEQ multiplex PCR. This table holds tens of thousands of clones, around 93% found once. These data are taken from a study of OX40 agonist ivuxolimab in advanced cancers. Study information: From about 20 to 80 years was the age range, with a mean of approximately 63 years, and 70% to 85% were male.

CDR3 length: 14 residues. Germline V gene sequence: CDR1 KGHSH, CDR2 LQKENI. V trimming: 3 bases; J trimming: 10 bases; junction bases outside the gene matches: 6. The TCR was taken from an adult with an advanced solid tumor such as melanoma, head and neck, liver or kidney cancer. The gene calls are TRBV18 and TRBJ1-4; 9 nucleotides match TRBD1. The material was CD4+ or CD8+ T cells sorted from blood, obtained in a trial of the OX40 agonist ivuxolimab. CDR3 residues: CASSPGQGEGKLFF. In nucleotides, the CDR3 is TGTGCCAGCTCACCGGGACAGGGAGAAGGAAAACTGTTTTTT.